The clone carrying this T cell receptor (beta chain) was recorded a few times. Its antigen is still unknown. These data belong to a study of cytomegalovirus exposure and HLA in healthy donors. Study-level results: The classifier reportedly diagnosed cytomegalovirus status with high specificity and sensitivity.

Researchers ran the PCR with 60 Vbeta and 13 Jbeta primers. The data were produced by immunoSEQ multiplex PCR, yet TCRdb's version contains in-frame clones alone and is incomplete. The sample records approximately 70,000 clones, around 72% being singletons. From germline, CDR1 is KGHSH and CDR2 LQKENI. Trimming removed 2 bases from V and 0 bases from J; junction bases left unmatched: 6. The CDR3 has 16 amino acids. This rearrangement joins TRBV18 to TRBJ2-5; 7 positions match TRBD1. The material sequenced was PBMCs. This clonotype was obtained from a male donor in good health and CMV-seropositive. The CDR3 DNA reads TGTGCCAGCTCACCATCTGTACAGGGGTACCAAGAGACCCAGTACTTC. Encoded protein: CASSPSVQGYQETQYF. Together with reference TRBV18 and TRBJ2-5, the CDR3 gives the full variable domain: NAGVMQNPRHLVRRRGQEARLRCSPMKGHSHVYWYRQLPEEGLKFMVYLQKENIIDESGMPKERFSAEFPKEGPSILRIQQVVRGDSAAYFCASSPSVQGYQETQYFGPGTRLLVL.